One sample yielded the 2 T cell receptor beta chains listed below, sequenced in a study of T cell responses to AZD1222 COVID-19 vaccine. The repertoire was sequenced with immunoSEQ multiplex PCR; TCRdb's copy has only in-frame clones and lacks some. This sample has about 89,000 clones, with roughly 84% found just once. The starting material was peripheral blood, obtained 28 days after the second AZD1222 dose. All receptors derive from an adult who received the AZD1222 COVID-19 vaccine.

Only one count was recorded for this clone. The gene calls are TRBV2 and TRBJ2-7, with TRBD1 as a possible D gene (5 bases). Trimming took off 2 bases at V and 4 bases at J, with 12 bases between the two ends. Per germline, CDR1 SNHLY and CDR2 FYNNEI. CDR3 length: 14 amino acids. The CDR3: CASSENRQQYEQYF. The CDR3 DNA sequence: TGTGCCAGCAGTGAAAACCGACAGCAATACGAGCAGTACTTC.

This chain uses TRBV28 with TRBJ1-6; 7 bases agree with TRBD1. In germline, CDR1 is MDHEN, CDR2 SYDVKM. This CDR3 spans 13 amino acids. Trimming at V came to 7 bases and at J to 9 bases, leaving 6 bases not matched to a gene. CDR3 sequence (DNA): TGTGCCAGCATTCCCCACAGGGGTTCACCCCTCCACTTT. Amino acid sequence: CASIPHRGSPLHF.